This TCR beta chain was obtained from a study of beta chain features in type 1 diabetes. About the research overall: There were about 110,000,000 sorted cells examined across all samples. The study, taken as a whole, reports: For patients, the naive, central memory and Treg TCRB repertoires appeared more alike than for healthy donors. The study found moderately but significantly shorter TCRB CDR3s in all four CD4+ subsets of Type 1 diabetes patients.

CDR1 is SGDLS, CDR2 YYNGEE, per germline. V was pared by 0 bases and J by 2 bases, with 3 bases of the junction left unmatched. The CDR3 is made up of 16 amino acids. Expressed TCRB transcripts got sequenced, as all isolated RNA was reverse transcribed. Samples of naive, central memory and regulatory T cells yielded a mean of around 3.4 million reads. TCRdb's table, derived via immunoSEQ multiplex PCR, lists solely in-frame clones and lacks some. The table includes nearly 350,000 clones, less than 10% detected once. Comments on this clone: Its specificity is not known.

Sequencing was done on a sample of central memory CD4+ T cells from blood. The sequence was obtained from a woman between 18 and 30 years old in good health. V is TRBV9 and J is TRBJ2-3, with 10 bases identical to TRBD2. The CDR3 protein is CASSVALAGNTDTQYF. CDR3 DNA sequence: TGTGCCAGCAGCGTAGCACTAGCGGGAAACACAGATACGCAGTATTTT. The variable domain in full, completed from reference TRBV9 and TRBJ2-3, reads DSGVTQTPKHLITATGQRVTLRCSPRSGDLSVYWYQQSLDQGLQFLIQYYNGEERAKGNILERFSAQQFPDLHSELNLSSLELGDSALYFCASSVALAGNTDTQYFGPGTRLTVL.